This T cell receptor (beta chain) derives from a study of shared clonotypes between healthy human individuals. Spread over ten immunoSEQ deep assay plates, unsorted PBMC DNA underwent sequencing. Original processing notes: ImmunoSEQ output held junction-only sequences without quality scores, so filtering differed. Produced via immunoSEQ multiplex PCR; TCRdb's table is partial and in-frame only. V, J and clone size derive from that table, while D and trimming were established from the DNA sequence. The table records 400,000 to 500,000 clones, less than 80% of them present only once. Looked up from germline, CDR1 is MNHNY and CDR2 is SVGAGI (reference sequence). This CDR3 has 12 residues. The ends were cut back, 0 bases at V and 7 bases at J, with 6 bases in the middle.

Sequences were obtained from PBMCs. The chain links TRBV6-6 to TRBJ1-1; D is unclear. This receptor was taken from a woman aged 40-49 years in good health. Some clones in this sample may be carry-over from other donors' samples. The CDR3 coding sequence is TGTGCCAGCAGTTACTCGACGAGTGAAGCTTTCTTT. This translates into CASSYSTSEAFF.